This T cell receptor beta chain is from a study of blood T cell repertoires in COVID-19. Study-level background: Sites across the United States, Italy and Spain contributed samples from acute and convalescent COVID-19. In each case, the material was cDNA or gDNA derived from T cells, B-cell-depleted T cells, or PBMCs.

Original methodology: Nucleated cell counts were estimated from reference gene primer amplification. Method: immunoSEQ multiplex PCR; TCRdb's copy keeps in-frame clones and lacks some. V and J calls and clone size follow that table, whereas D and trimming were derived from the DNA. The table shows approximately 280,000 clones, with under 90% occurring only once. The CDR3 covers 13 residues. The germline V gene has CDR1 KGHSH and CDR2 LQKENI. The V end was cut by 8 bases, the J end by 5 bases, with 15 bases between. This clone was counted once. The clonotype was recovered from a man aged 45-65 years with acute or convalescent COVID-19. The sample comprised peripheral blood. This chain connects TRBV18 to TRBJ2-5, with a tentative D call TRBD2 (6 bases). The CDR3 spells CASLTGGAETQYF. The CDR3 nucleotides are TGTGCCAGCCTCACGGGCGGGGCGGAGACCCAGTACTTC.